This entry lists 9 T cell receptor beta chains sequenced from one sample in a study of siplizumab effects on memory and regulatory T cells (dated by TCRdb to between 2017 and 2020). To prepare the library, the immunoSEQ multiplex PCR assay was applied. TCRdb holds this immuneACCESS table with in-frame rearrangements only. Some clones are missing; in checked studies, unresolved V genes explain under half, and the rest has no known cause. Across this sample there are 55,000 to 70,000 clones, with 85% to 95% seen only once. Jointly, the top ten make up about two fifths of the sample. Sequencing was done on a sample of CD8+ T cells sorted from blood. The source of these receptors is a human donor in good health.

The chain couples TRBV30 to TRBJ1-2; D is perhaps TRBD1 (5 bases). Trimming stripped 0 bases from V and 6 bases from J, with 5 bases between. Germline V gene lookup returns CDR1 GTSNPN and CDR2 SVGIG (reference sequence). This CDR3 comprises 11 residues. The CDR3 DNA sequence: TGTGCCTGGAGTGTACAGGATGGCTACACCTTC. Translated, it gives CAWSVQDGYTF.

The gene calls are TRBV7-2 and TRBJ2-3; 10 nucleotides agree with TRBD2. Germline V gene lookup returns CDR1 SGHTA and CDR2 FQGNSA. The CDR3 loop spans 16 amino acids. Trimming took 6 bases from V and 0 from J; bases not matched to a gene: 6. CDR3: CASSTLAGSSTDTQYF. The DNA of the CDR3 is TGTGCCAGCAGTACACTAGCGGGATCTAGCACAGATACGCAGTATTTT.

V is TRBV4-3 and J is TRBJ2-7; TRBD1 is a possible D gene (5 bases). V shed 5 bases and J shed 3 bases, with 14 bases lying between them. The CDR3 sequence is 14 residues long. The germline V gene encodes CDR1 LGHNA and CDR2 YSLEER. CDR3 region: CASSFDRSYYEQYF. The CDR3, as DNA: TGCGCCAGCAGCTTTGACAGATCCTACTACGAGCAGTACTTC.

The gene calls are TRBV14 and TRBJ2-7; D is unresolved. V shed 1 base and J shed 2 bases, with 3 bases lying between them. Germline loops: CDR1 SGHDN, CDR2 FVKESK. This CDR3 contains 12 residues. The CDR3 sequence: CASSQGAYEQYF. DNA of the CDR3: TGTGCCAGCAGCCAAGGGGCCTACGAGCAGTACTTC.

The V gene is TRBV5-1, the J gene TRBJ2-1; 12 nucleotides agree with TRBD2. Germline CDR1 reads SGHRS; CDR2 reads YFSETQ. The V and J ends lost 4 bases and 9 bases, in that order; junction bases with no gene match: 8. The CDR3 is 15 residues long. CDR3 coding DNA: TGCGCCAGCAGCCACGGACTAGCGGGAATTGGTGAGCAGTTCTTC. This translates into CASSHGLAGIGEQFF.

As regards this clone: One end of the junction fails to match germline, which may point to a read error. The same CDR3 arises from other DNA sequences in this sample as well. V and J are TRBV7-9 and TRBJ2-1; 7 bases are shared with TRBD2. The germline V gene encodes CDR1 SEHNR and CDR2 FQNEAQ (reference sequence). The CDR3 has 14 residues. This chain's CDR3 is CASSPLGREGEQFF. For the CDR3, the DNA is TGTGCTAGCAGTCCGCTGGGGAGGGAGGGTGAGCAGTTCTTC.

V gene TRBV6-1 combines with J gene TRBJ2-3; D remains ambiguous. V dropped 11 bases and J dropped 2 bases, with 14 bases sitting between them. CDR3 length: 13 residues. Germline CDR1 is MNHNS and CDR2 is SASEGT. The CDR3 coding sequence is TGTGCCTGCTACTCCTACATCACAGATACGCAGTATTTT. This encodes CACYSYITDTQYF.

The rearrangement uses TRBV7-6 and TRBJ2-2; the D call may be TRBD1 or TRBD2 (5 bases each). The CDR3 covers 16 residues. Deletions cut 4 bases from V and 1 base from J, with 13 bases between. Per the germline V gene, CDR1 is SGHVS and CDR2 is FNYEAQ. The DNA for the CDR3 is TGTGCCAGCAGCTCAAAGGCAGGGAGGAACACCGGGGAGCTGTTTTTT. Translation gives CASSSKAGRNTGELFF.

The rearrangement links TRBV5-1 to TRBJ2-7; D may be TRBD1 (6 bases). The V end lost 4 bases, the J end lost 2 bases, and 13 bases lay between the germline ends. There are 14 residues in the CDR3. Germline V gene data show CDR1 as SGHRS and CDR2 as YFSETQ. For the CDR3, the DNA is TGCGCCAGCAGCCACTCCGACAGGACCTACGAGCAGTACTTC. Translating it yields CASSHSDRTYEQYF.